This T cell receptor beta chain was profiled in a study of a mutant IDH1 vaccine in newly diagnosed glioma. Study context: The initiation of vaccination occurred 4-6 weeks after radiotherapy alone, or with temozolomide cycles. Sex among treated patients split roughly 62% male, roughly 40% female; mean age was roughly 40 years.

TCRdb keeps only in-frame clones here, not all; method: immunoSEQ multiplex PCR. The sample contains under 85,000 clones, approximately 85% of which appear only once. Time point: week 23, last vaccination. With topical imiquimod, each dose of the vaccine consisted of 300 ug of mutant IDH1 20-mer peptide. Newly diagnosed WHO grade 3 or 4 IDH1-mutant, ATRX-lost astrocytomas were identified in the donors. This clone has a handful of counts. Its antigen is unidentified. Germline V lookup: CDR1 SGHRS, CDR2 YFSETQ. The CDR3 totals 13 residues. The V end was cut by 4 bases, the J end by 5 bases, with 12 bases between.

The material was PBMCs, obtained from a glioma patient whose treatment included an IDH1 peptide vaccine. This chain uses TRBV5-1 with TRBJ1-1; D gene unclear. The source is a woman between 45 and 65 years old with glioma. The CDR3 reads CASSLDGDTEAFF. As DNA, the CDR3 is TGCGCCAGCAGCCTCGACGGGGATACTGAAGCTTTCTTT.